The 17 T cell receptor beta chains below all came from one sample that was sequenced in a study of T cell responses to AZD1222 COVID-19 vaccine. Clones were sequenced by immunoSEQ multiplex PCR, and TCRdb holds only the in-frame ones, with some missing. This table has approximately 150,000 clones, 92% appearing once. Here the sequenced sample was peripheral blood, taken 28 days after the second AZD1222 dose. The receptors derive from an adult who received the AZD1222 COVID-19 vaccine.

The chain's CDR3 is CASSPPSGRSYNEQFF. CDR3 nucleotide sequence: TGTGCCAGCAGCCCTCCTAGCGGGAGGAGCTACAATGAGCAGTTCTTC. J is TRBJ2-1 and V is TRBV3-1 (or the pseudogene TRBV3-2); TRBD2 aligns across 11 bases. V gave up 4 bases and J gave up 3 bases; unmatched junction bases: 5. The CDR3 sequence is 16 residues long. The germline gives CDR1 LGHDT, CDR2 YNNKEL (reference sequence).

In DNA form, the CDR3 reads TGTGCCAGCAGTTTCACTGGCTTGGCCAACGTCCTGACTTTC. Residues: CASSFTGLANVLTF. The chain couples TRBV28 to TRBJ2-6; D is unclear. There are 14 residues in the CDR3. Germline CDR1 is MDHEN and CDR2 is SYDVKM. The germline V and J ends were trimmed by 3 bases and 6 bases, with 9 bases remaining between them.

As to this clone: The germline gene is not matched at one end of the junction; a read error may be the cause. The J gene is TRBJ1-1, the V gene TRBV12-3 or TRBV12-4; no firm D call. There are 10 residues in the CDR3. The CDR3 reads CASSKGTLAF. The CDR3 coding sequence is TGTGCCAGCAGTAAAGGAACTCTAGCTTTT.

The chain is built from TRBV5-4 and TRBJ2-2; 11 bases fit TRBD1. CDR3 length: 18 amino acids. Trimming at V came to 4 bases and at J to 9 bases, leaving 17 bases not matched to a gene. Per germline, CDR1 SGHNT and CDR2 YYREEE (reference sequence). CDR3 in DNA: TGTGCCAGCAGCCCAGGACAGGGGGCGCATTTAATCCCGAGGGAGCTGTTTTTT. Protein sequence: CASSPGQGAHLIPRELFF.

The chain links TRBV3-1 (or the pseudogene TRBV3-2) to TRBJ2-1; the match to TRBD1 covers 7 bases. The junction had 6 bases not matched to a gene; V was cut back by 1 base and J by 12 bases. The germline V gene has CDR1 LGHDT and CDR2 YNNKEL (reference sequence). The CDR3 contains 13 residues. In DNA form, the CDR3 reads TGTGCCAGCAGCCAAGCCTTGAACAGGGGGCAGTTCTTC. Protein product: CASSQALNRGQFF.

The chain links TRBV28 to TRBJ1-3; D is ambiguous. The V end was cut by 6 bases, the J end by 4 bases, with 16 bases between. CDR1 and CDR2 from the germline V gene are MDHEN and SYDVKM. The CDR3 contains 15 residues. For the CDR3, the DNA is TGTGCCAGCAGCCCTCGCGGGGTTACAGGAAACACCATATATTTT. Encoded protein: CASSPRGVTGNTIYF.

J is TRBJ1-1 and V is TRBV6-5; D perhaps matches TRBD1 (5 bases). Trimming removed 0 bases from V and 0 bases from J, with 8 bases in between. Germline V gene sequence: CDR1 MNHEY, CDR2 SVGAGI. The CDR3 length is 15 residues. The CDR3 region has the DNA TGTGCCAGCAGTTACTCGCGACAGATGAACACTGAAGCTTTCTTT. Translating it yields CASSYSRQMNTEAFF.

The chain recombines TRBV12-3 or TRBV12-4 with TRBJ1-4; D call uncertain. The CDR3 consists of 13 residues. V was trimmed by 6 bases and J by 0 bases, leaving 5 bases between them. Here the CDR3 reads CASRVATNEKLFF. The CDR3 DNA reads as TGTGCCAGCAGGGTAGCAACTAATGAAAAACTGTTTTTT.

This chain connects TRBV7-2 to TRBJ1-1; D ambiguous. The CDR3 runs 14 residues. V was trimmed by 1 base and J by 5 bases, leaving 11 bases between them. Germline CDR1 and CDR2: SGHTA and FQGNSA. The CDR3 sequence: CASSLDGSRTEAFF. The CDR3 DNA is TGTGCCAGCAGCTTAGACGGTAGCAGGACTGAAGCTTTCTTT.

The genes are TRBV19 and TRBJ1-1; D possibly corresponds to TRBD1 (6 bases). V was trimmed by 7 bases and J by 6 bases, leaving 15 bases between them. The germline V gene encodes CDR1 LNHDA and CDR2 SQIVND (reference sequence). The CDR3 runs 13 residues. The CDR3 nucleotides are TGTGCCAGTACCATAGGGGGGGCTCCTGAAGCTTTCTTT. Translation: CASTIGGAPEAFF.

This sequence joins TRBV23-1 and TRBJ1-5, with D perhaps matching TRBD1 (6 bases). TRBV23-1 is an ORF for which the function is uncertain. V was pared by 1 base and J by 6 bases, with 19 bases between. CDR3 length: 17 residues. Here the CDR3 reads CASSQYGGGKLSQPQHF. The CDR3 bases are TGCGCCAGCAGTCAATACGGGGGGGGCAAATTAAGTCAGCCCCAGCATTTT.

The chain recombines TRBV28 with TRBJ1-1; the D gene is possibly TRBD1 (5 bases). V lost 5 bases and J 3 bases, leaving 7 bases between the germline ends. Germline V gene sequence: CDR1 MDHEN, CDR2 SYDVKM. The CDR3 runs 12 residues. In DNA form, the CDR3 reads TGTGCCAGCAGTGGGGGGGACACTGAAGCTTTCTTT. Translating gives CASSGGDTEAFF. The whole variable domain, remainder taken from reference TRBV28 and TRBJ1-1, is DVKVTQSSRYLVKRTGEKVFLECVQDMDHENMFWYRQDPGLGLRLIYFSYDVKMKEKGDIPEGYSVSREKKERFSLILESASTNQTSMYLCASSGGDTEAFFGQGTRLTVV.

The chain links TRBV29-1 to TRBJ2-5, with 12 bases aligning to TRBD2. The V segment lost 6 bases and the J segment 5 bases; nucleotides outside the gene matches: 10. This CDR3 spans 15 amino acids. Germline V gene sequence: CDR1 SQVTM, CDR2 ANQGSEA. CDR3 in DNA: TGCAGCGTGGCTTTCGGACTAGCGGGGATGGAGACCCAGTACTTC. Translated: CSVAFGLAGMETQYF.

The gene calls are TRBV6-1 and TRBJ1-6, with D perhaps matching TRBD1 (5 bases). The CDR3 loop spans 16 amino acids. V shed 2 bases and J shed 5 bases, with 13 bases lying between them. The germline CDR1 and CDR2 sequences are MNHNS and SASEGT. This CDR3 reads CASSESWGLNNSPLHF. CDR3 bases: TGTGCCAGCAGTGAATCGTGGGGCCTTAATAATTCACCCCTCCACTTT.

This rearrangement joins TRBV7-2 to TRBJ2-2, with 7 nucleotides matching TRBD1. The CDR3 is made up of 14 amino acids. Per the germline V gene, CDR1 is SGHTA and CDR2 is FQGNSA. The V and J ends lost 2 bases and 3 bases, in that order; junction bases with no gene match: 0. CDR3 in amino acids: CASSLQGDTGELFF. The CDR3 DNA reads TGTGCCAGCAGCTTACAGGGGGACACCGGGGAGCTGTTTTTT.

The chain employs TRBV6-5 and TRBJ1-2, with D unclear. This CDR3 is built from 11 residues. V lost 3 bases, J lost 7 bases, and 6 bases lay in between. CDR1 MNHEY and CDR2 SVGAGI come from the germline V gene. Here the CDR3 reads CASSYGVGYTF. In nucleotides, the CDR3 is TGTGCCAGCAGTTATGGTGTTGGCTACACCTTC.

The chain carries TRBV7-9 and TRBJ2-2; possibly TRBD1 or TRBD2 for D (5 bases each). V lost 8 bases to trimming and J lost 0 bases, with 13 bases between them. Germline V gene data show CDR1 as SEHNR and CDR2 as FQNEAQ (reference sequence). This CDR3 comprises 15 residues. CDR3 region: CASSAGTTNTGELFF. DNA for the CDR3: TGTGCCAGCTCCGCCGGGACGACGAACACCGGGGAGCTGTTTTTT.